This is a list of T cell receptor beta chains from one sample in a study of T cells after yellow fever vaccination. One entry per CDR3 protein results from TCRdb running MiXCR on the 5' RACE reads. The sample yields about 550,000 distinct CDR3 sequences, about 19% seen once. The sequenced sample was PBMCs, obtained 15 days after the yellow fever booster vaccination. Source of these receptors: a man aged 25-45 years who received the YFV17D yellow fever vaccine. The CDR3 runs from the conserved cysteine through the conserved F or W. D genes are given only for firm matches. Clone size is shown for a subset of rows, as once, few, many or a class of expanded clone.

cdr3_length	v_call	clone_size	j_call	d_call	cdr3_nt	cdr3_aa
15	TRBV11-3	few	TRBJ2-5	NA	TGTGCCAGCAGCGTCCGTCCACCTCCAGGGGAGACCCAGTACTTC	CASSVRPPPGETQYF
13	TRBV20-1	NA	TRBJ1-5	TRBD1	TGCAGTGCCGCACAGGGGAACGATCAGCCCCAGCATTTT	CSAAQGNDQPQHF
17	TRBV6-1	NA	TRBJ2-3	TRBD2	TGTGCCAGCCAGGAGCTAGCGGGAAATCTGGGCACAGATACGCAGTATTTT	CASQELAGNLGTDTQYF
14	TRBV27	NA	TRBJ1-1	NA	TGTGCCAGCAGTTTAAGGACAGACTACACTGAAGCTTTCTTT	CASSLRTDYTEAFF
15	TRBV12-3/TRBV12-4	few	TRBJ2-3	NA	TGTGCCAGCAGGGGGGAAAGAGCCTCTCCAGATACGCAGTATTTT	CASRGERASPDTQYF
12	TRBV20-1	few	TRBJ2-5	NA	TGCAGTGCTGTTGATTTGACTGCTAGCGTGTACTTC	CSAVDLTASVYF
16	TRBV4-2	few	TRBJ1-4	NA	TGTGCCAGCAGCCAAGATTCGGGACCTGGAGATGAAAAACTGTTTTTT	CASSQDSGPGDEKLFF
13	TRBV30	few	TRBJ2-3	NA	TGTGCCTGGAGTGGACAGAAGCAAGATACGCAGTATTTT	CAWSGQKQDTQYF
16	TRBV10-3	few	TRBJ2-7	TRBD1	TGTGCCATCAGTCACACAGGGGATCAGCCTTCCTACGAGCAGTACTTC	CAISHTGDQPSYEQYF
12	TRBV7-2	NA	TRBJ2-7	NA	TGTGCCAGCAGCTTAGAGGGCTGGGAGCAGTACTTC	CASSLEGWEQYF
16	TRBV12-3/TRBV12-4	few	TRBJ2-3	TRBD2	TGTGCCAGCAGTTTAGGACTAGCGGGGTTCACAGATACGCAGTATTTT	CASSLGLAGFTDTQYF
14	TRBV27	NA	TRBJ2-5	NA	TGTGCCAGCAGCTTAATTGGGGGGCAAGAGACCCAGTACTTC	CASSLIGGQETQYF
14	TRBV9	few	TRBJ1-6	NA	TGTGCCAGCAGCTACAGGGCCTGGGGGTCACCCCTCCACTTT	CASSYRAWGSPLHF
12	TRBV12-3/TRBV12-4	few	TRBJ2-1	TRBD2	TGTGCCAGCAACCAGCGGGAGAAGGAGCAGTTCTTC	CASNQREKEQFF
13	TRBV12-3/TRBV12-4	many	TRBJ2-3	NA	TGTGCCAGCGCGGGACTGAACACAGATACGCAGTATTTT	CASAGLNTDTQYF
14	TRBV25-1	NA	TRBJ2-2	TRBD1	TGTGCCAGCAGTGGAGACAGGGGCACCGGGGAGCTGTTTTTT	CASSGDRGTGELFF
12	TRBV29-1	few	TRBJ2-7	NA	TGCAGCGTTGAAGGGGCGGTCACCGGGCAGTACTTC	CSVEGAVTGQYF
15	TRBV20-1	once	TRBJ2-1	TRBD2	TGCAGTGCTAGACCGATACTAGCGGGGGGCGATGAGCAGTTCTTC	CSARPILAGGDEQFF
16	TRBV6-1	NA	TRBJ1-2	NA	TGTGCCAGCATGGGTCAATACGGCCGGGACGCACAAGGCTACACCTTC	CASMGQYGRDAQGYTF
14	TRBV5-1	few	TRBJ2-7	NA	TGCGCCAGCAGCAAACAGCAAGATCCCTACGAGCAGTACTTC	CASSKQQDPYEQYF
13	TRBV29-1	many	TRBJ1-5	NA	TGCAGCGTTGTAACAGGGTTTAATCAGCCCCAGCATTTT	CSVVTGFNQPQHF
15	TRBV7-2	few	TRBJ2-5	TRBD1	TGTGCCAGCAGCTTAGCGCTAGGACAGGTTACCACCCAGTACTTC	CASSLALGQVTTQYF
12	TRBV29-1	many	TRBJ2-4	NA	TGCAGCGTCTCAGAGGGCTTGAACATTCAGTACTTC	CSVSEGLNIQYF
14	TRBV5-1	few	TRBJ2-7	NA	TGCGCCAGCAGCCATGGGACATCAACCTACGAGCAGTACTTC	CASSHGTSTYEQYF
11	TRBV29-1	NA	TRBJ2-1	NA	TGCAGCGTTCTAAGATGGGATGAGCAGTTCTTC	CSVLRWDEQFF
15	TRBV19	few	TRBJ2-1	TRBD2	TGTGCCAGTAGTATCAGCGGGAGAGGGAGGAATGAGCAGTTCTTC	CASSISGRGRNEQFF
13	TRBV7-3	few	TRBJ1-1	TRBD1	TGTGCCAGCAGCGCGACAGGGGGGACTGAAGCTTTCTTT	CASSATGGTEAFF
16	TRBV9	NA	TRBJ2-2	NA	TGTGCCAGCAGCGTAGGTTGGGGGGCGGACACCGGGGAGCTGTTTTTT	CASSVGWGADTGELFF
13	TRBV28	many	TRBJ1-3	NA	TGTGCCAGCAGTCCCGGGACAGGAAACACCATATATTTT	CASSPGTGNTIYF
13	TRBV27	NA	TRBJ1-1	NA	TGTGCCAGCAAAAAACCCGGTGACACTGAAGCTTTCTTT	CASKKPGDTEAFF
13	TRBV6-2/TRBV6-3	NA	TRBJ1-2	NA	TGTGCCAGCAGTTACTCAGGGGGGCAATACTACACCTTC	CASSYSGGQYYTF
13	TRBV20-1	NA	TRBJ2-3	NA	TGCAGTGCTAGCGGTACTAGCACAGATACGCAGTATTTT	CSASGTSTDTQYF
12	TRBV29-1	NA	TRBJ1-1	NA	TGCAGCGCCCGACAGATCGGCACTGAAGCTTTCTTT	CSARQIGTEAFF
13	TRBV20-1	NA	TRBJ2-7	TRBD1	TGCAGTGCTAGTACGGACAGGGCGTACGAGCAGTACTTC	CSASTDRAYEQYF
16	TRBV4-3	NA	TRBJ2-1	NA	TGCGCCAGCAGCCAAGATGCACAGAATTCCTACAATGAGCAGTTCTTC	CASSQDAQNSYNEQFF
12	TRBV28	few	TRBJ1-2	NA	TGTGCCAGCAGTTTATCAATTCATGGCTACACCTTC	CASSLSIHGYTF
12	TRBV6-2/TRBV6-3	few	TRBJ2-1	NA	TGTGCCAGTAGGGACCCACAGGGTGAGCAGTTCTTC	CASRDPQGEQFF
17	TRBV5-1	NA	TRBJ2-7	TRBD2	TGCGCCAGCAGCTTGGCAGGATATGGGACTAGCGGATACGAGCAGTACTTC	CASSLAGYGTSGYEQYF
13	TRBV6-1	NA	TRBJ2-1	TRBD1	TGTGCCAGCAGTGACAGACAGGGACATGAGCAGTTCTTC	CASSDRQGHEQFF
15	TRBV10-3	few	TRBJ2-7	TRBD2	TGTGCCACGAAAACTAGCGGTGAGAGCTCCTACGAGCAGTACTTC	CATKTSGESSYEQYF
14	TRBV28	few	TRBJ1-6	TRBD1	TGTGCCAGCACCTACGACAGGGGGACTTCACCCCTCCACTTT	CASTYDRGTSPLHF
15	TRBV7-2	few	TRBJ2-7	NA	TGTGCCAGCAGCTTAGAGGCGGCGGGCCATTACGAGCAGTACTTC	CASSLEAAGHYEQYF
12	TRBV11-2	NA	TRBJ1-2	NA	TGTGCCAGCAGCTTATATGCCTATGGCTACACCTTC	CASSLYAYGYTF
16	TRBV5-1	few	TRBJ1-3	NA	TGCGCCAGCAGCCCGTCGGGGAGCCTCTCTGGAAACACCATATATTTT	CASSPSGSLSGNTIYF
12	TRBV4-3	few	TRBJ2-5	NA	TGCGCCAGCAGCCAAGATCTAGGGACCCAGTACTTC	CASSQDLGTQYF
14	TRBV20-1	few	TRBJ2-1	NA	TGCAGTGCTAGAGTAGGGGGGAGCCTCACTGAGCAGTTCTTC	CSARVGGSLTEQFF
13	TRBV20-1	few	TRBJ2-3	NA	TGCAGTGCTAGAAATAGCGGCACAGATACGCAGTATTTT	CSARNSGTDTQYF
15	TRBV5-1	NA	TRBJ2-5	TRBD2	TGCGCCAGCAGGGGGACTAGCGGGACATCCGGAGCCCAGTACTTC	CASRGTSGTSGAQYF
14	TRBV6-2/TRBV6-3	NA	TRBJ2-7	TRBD1	TGTGCCAGCGAAACCCCTCAGGGGGCCTACGAGCAGTACTTC	CASETPQGAYEQYF
15	TRBV5-1	few	TRBJ2-5	NA	TGCGCCAGCAGCTTGGCCGTCAACGGGCAAGAGACCCAGTACTTC	CASSLAVNGQETQYF
13	TRBV7-2	few	TRBJ1-2	NA	TGTGCCAGCAGCTCGCCGGGTATTAATGGCTACACCTTC	CASSSPGINGYTF
13	TRBV4-2	few	TRBJ2-7	NA	TGTGCCAGCAGCCGGGCAGGAGAGGCCGAGCAGTACTTC	CASSRAGEAEQYF
14	TRBV6-5	NA	TRBJ2-1	TRBD2	TGTGCCAGCAGTTACCTGGAAGGTAGCGGGAGACAGCTCTTC	CASSYLEGSGRQLF
16	TRBV4-3	NA	TRBJ2-7	TRBD2	TGCGCCAGCAGCCAAGGGGGACTAGCGGGTATCTACGAGCAGTACTTC	CASSQGGLAGIYEQYF
12	TRBV7-2	many	TRBJ2-5	NA	TGTGCCAGCAGCTTAAGGGCAGAGACCCAGTACTTC	CASSLRAETQYF
16	TRBV6-1	few	TRBJ2-1	NA	TGTGCCAGCAGAGATCAGGGACGGCCGTTTAACAATGAGCAGTTCTTC	CASRDQGRPFNNEQFF
14	TRBV30	NA	TRBJ2-5	TRBD2	TGTGCCTGGAGTGTGACTAGCGGGAGAGAGACCCAGTACTTC	CAWSVTSGRETQYF
13	TRBV20-1	NA	TRBJ2-7	NA	TGCAGTGCTAGGGACGGCATCTCCTACGAGCAGTACTTC	CSARDGISYEQYF
15	TRBV15	few	TRBJ2-1	NA	TGTGCCACGGGACAAGAGCGGGATGTCTACAATGAGCAGTTCTTC	CATGQERDVYNEQFF
14	TRBV7-2	NA	TRBJ2-4	NA	TGTGCCAGCAGCTTAACAACCTTAGGGAACATTCAGTACTTC	CASSLTTLGNIQYF